There are many counts of the clone carrying this T cell receptor (beta chain). Its specificity is not known. This specimen belongs to a study of Graves' ophthalmopathy and Graves' hyperthyroidism. Amplification targeted the TCR beta CDR3 regions, with RNA transcripts as the source material. Second-round multiplex PCR came after first-round RT-PCR with HTBI primers. TCRdb recomputed calls from the multiplex PCR reads with MiXCR, one row per CDR3 protein. The table shows 740,000 or so distinct CDR3 sequences, with 40% occurring only once. Whole-study results and caveats: Most thyroid clonotypes with frequency above 0.001 were detected in blood too.

Having ophthalmopathy, the donors showed moderate-to-severe activity, CAS ≥3 and NOSPECS ≥4, with disease lasting under 3 months. The source is an adult man with Graves' ophthalmopathy. Sequencing was performed on peripheral blood.

The CDR3 loop reads CATSDRRRREDYGYTF. CDR3 DNA sequence: TGTGCCACCAGTGATCGTAGACGGAGGGAGGACTATGGCTACACCTTC. The gene calls are TRBV24-1 and TRBJ1-2; D unclear. V lost 3 bases, J lost 3 bases, and 16 bases lay in between. The CDR3 spans 16 residues. Germline V gene sequence: CDR1 KGHDR, CDR2 SFDVKD.